This T cell receptor (beta chain) was sequenced for a study of CD8 T cells in Susac syndrome. General observations from the study: The study conceded that relatively few individuals underwent its TCR sequencing and HLA analysis.

Turning to this clonotype: Its cognate antigen is unknown.

CDR1 SGHDT and CDR2 YYEEEE come from the germline V gene. V was trimmed by 3 bases and J by 3 bases, leaving 16 bases between them. The CDR3 is 15 amino acids. RNA, at about 0.45 to 1 ug, was reverse transcribed with random hexamers. Multiplex PCR with immunoSEQ amplified the TCR beta CDR3 across 54 Vbeta and 13 Jbeta. TCRdb itself ran the immunoSEQ multiplex PCR reads through MiXCR, one entry per CDR3 protein. Here the sample spans approximately 90,000 distinct CDR3 sequences, about 93% being singletons. TCR beta was sequenced from blood CD8+ and CD4+ T cells. Negative isolation yielded CD8+ and CD4+ T cells; FACS enriched TEMRA cells.

Material: CD8+ T cells from PBMCs. The sequence derives from a human donor in good health. The chain has TRBV5-6 and TRBJ2-7; D is unresolved. Written as DNA, the CDR3 is TGTGCCAGCAGCTCCGAGCCCGCGGAGCTCTACGAGCAGTACTTC. Its translation is CASSSEPAELYEQYF.